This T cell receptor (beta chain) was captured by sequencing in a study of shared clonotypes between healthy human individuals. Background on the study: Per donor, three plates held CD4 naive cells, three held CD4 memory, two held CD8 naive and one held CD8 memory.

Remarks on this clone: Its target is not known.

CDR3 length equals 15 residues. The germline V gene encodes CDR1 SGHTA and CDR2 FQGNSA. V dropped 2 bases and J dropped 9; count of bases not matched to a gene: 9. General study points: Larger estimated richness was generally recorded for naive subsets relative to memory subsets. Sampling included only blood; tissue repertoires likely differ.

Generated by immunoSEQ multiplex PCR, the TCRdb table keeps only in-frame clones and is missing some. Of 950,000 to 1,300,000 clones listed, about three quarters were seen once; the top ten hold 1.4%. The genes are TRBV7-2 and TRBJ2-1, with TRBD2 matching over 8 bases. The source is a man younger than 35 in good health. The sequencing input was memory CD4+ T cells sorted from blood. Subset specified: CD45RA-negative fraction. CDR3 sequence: CASSLMVAGTGEQFF. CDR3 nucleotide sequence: TGTGCCAGCAGCTTAATGGTAGCGGGAACGGGTGAGCAGTTCTTC.